These T cell receptor beta chains were read from a single sample in a study of cytomegalovirus exposure and HLA in healthy donors. Here immunoSEQ multiplex PCR was the method, and the copy in TCRdb shows in-frame clones only, minus some. Here the sample spans more than 140,000 clones, roughly 76% being singletons. Material for sequencing was PBMCs. The receptor source for this set is a female donor in good health and CMV-seronegative. CDR3s include the opening cysteine and the closing phenylalanine or tryptophan. A D gene is named only where the DNA matches it firmly. Not every row has a clone size; where given, it reads once, few, many or a size class.

NA,TRBV7-9,TRBJ2-7,NA,CASSPRTAYEQYF,TGTGCCAGCAGCCCCCGGACAGCCTACGAGCAGTACTTC
NA,TRBV7-9,TRBJ1-2,NA,CASSLDVLGSEYGYTF,TGTGCCAGCAGCTTAGATGTATTGGGCAGTGAATATGGCTACACCTTC
NA,TRBV21-1,TRBJ2-3,NA,CASSTGGGGPSTDTQYF,TGTGCCAGCAGCACAGGAGGAGGGGGCCCCAGCACAGATACGCAGTATTTT
NA,TRBV29-1,TRBJ1-5,NA,CSVGSQGQPQHF,TGCAGCGTTGGTTCGCAGGGTCAGCCCCAGCATTTT
TRBD1,TRBV10-3,TRBJ2-5,NA,CAISEPGGRETQYF,TGTGCCATCAGTGAGCCAGGGGGCCGGGAGACCCAGTACTTC
TRBD2,TRBV9,TRBJ2-1,NA,CASSERRGGGSSYNEQFF,TGTGCCAGCAGCGAAAGACGGGGGGGCGGGAGCTCCTACAATGAGCAGTTCTTC
NA,TRBV28,TRBJ1-2,NA,CASSLTMGHYGYTF,TGTGCCAGCAGTTTAACTATGGGTCATTATGGCTACACCTTC
TRBD2,TRBV7-2,TRBJ2-3,NA,CASSYDPSGHQGTQYF,TGTGCCAGCAGCTACGATCCTAGCGGGCACCAGGGTACGCAGTATTTT
TRBD2,TRBV18,TRBJ2-3,few,CASSPRLAGGTDTQYF,TGTGCCAGCTCACCACGACTAGCGGGGGGCACAGATACGCAGTATTTT
NA,TRBV27,TRBJ1-1,NA,CASSLKGGGDTEAFF,TGTGCCAGCAGTTTAAAAGGCGGGGGAGACACTGAAGCTTTCTTT
NA,TRBV10-3,TRBJ1-1,NA,CAISAAGATEAFF,TGTGCCATCAGTGCGGCGGGGGCCACTGAAGCTTTCTTT
TRBD1,TRBV6-1,TRBJ1-5,few,CASSGQGGNQPQHF,TGTGCCAGCAGTGGACAGGGCGGCAATCAGCCCCAGCATTTT
TRBD2,TRBV5-1,TRBJ2-1,NA,CASSLDPGGSGFNEQFF,TGCGCCAGCAGCTTGGACCCTGGCGGGAGCGGTTTCAATGAGCAGTTCTTC
TRBD2,TRBV10-3,TRBJ2-7,NA,CAIRTSDTSSYEQYF,TGTGCCATAAGGACTAGCGACACGTCCTCCTACGAGCAGTACTTC
NA,TRBV28,TRBJ2-6,NA,CASYRSSGANVLTF,TGTGCCAGCTACAGAAGCTCTGGGGCCAACGTCCTGACTTTC
NA,TRBV28,TRBJ2-7,once,CASSSREQYF,TGTGCCAGCAGTTCCCGTGAGCAGTACTTC
TRBD1,TRBV6-1,TRBJ1-5,NA,CASSESSGGQPQHF,TGTGCCAGCAGTGAAAGTTCAGGGGGTCAGCCCCAGCATTTT
NA,TRBV27,TRBJ2-7,NA,CASRDRRSNYEQYF,TGTGCCAGCAGGGATCGGAGGTCTAACTACGAGCAGTACTTC
NA,TRBV5-4,TRBJ2-3,NA,CASSLETHTDTQYF,TGTGCCAGCAGCTTGGAAACTCACACAGATACGCAGTATTTT
NA,TRBV14,TRBJ2-6,NA,CASSQGRGGANVLTF,TGTGCCAGCAGCCAAGGGCGGGGTGGGGCCAACGTCCTGACTTTC
TRBD1,TRBV30,TRBJ1-6,NA,CAWGTGGSPLHF,TGTGCCTGGGGGACAGGGGGTTCACCCCTCCACTTT
NA,TRBV5-1,TRBJ1-3,NA,CASMSSSGNTIYF,TGCGCCAGCATGTCCAGCTCTGGAAACACCATATATTTT
NA,TRBV7-6,TRBJ2-5,NA,CASSSLVQETQYF,TGTGCCAGCAGCTCACTAGTACAAGAGACCCAGTACTTC
TRBD1,TRBV13,TRBJ2-2,NA,CATSSNRGRNTGELFF,TGTGCCACCAGTAGCAACAGGGGGCGAAACACCGGGGAGCTGTTTTTT
NA,TRBV6-5,TRBJ1-1,NA,CASSLGGVYTEAFF,TGTGCCAGCAGTTTAGGGGGTGTATACACTGAAGCTTTCTTT
TRBD2,TRBV6-4,TRBJ2-1,NA,CARGTSAYNEQFF,TGTGCCAGAGGGACTAGCGCGTACAATGAGCAGTTCTTC
NA,TRBV30,TRBJ1-4,NA,CACPMEGGNEKLFF,TGTGCCTGCCCCATGGAGGGGGGGAATGAAAAACTGTTTTTT
NA,TRBV5-4,TRBJ1-2,NA,CASSLADYGYTF,TGTGCCAGCAGCTTGGCCGACTATGGCTACACCTTC
NA,TRBV19,TRBJ1-3,NA,CASSSDGGRGNTIYF,TGTGCCAGTAGTTCAGACGGGGGGCGTGGAAACACCATATATTTT
NA,TRBV11-1,TRBJ1-2,NA,CASSLDRPAGYGYTF,TGTGCCAGCAGCTTAGACCGCCCTGCCGGCTATGGCTACACCTTC
TRBD2,TRBV27,TRBJ2-1,NA,CASSSGLAYYNEQFF,TGTGCCAGCAGTTCGGGACTAGCCTACTACAATGAGCAGTTCTTC
NA,TRBV30,TRBJ2-7,NA,CAWSVISAHYEQYF,TGTGCCTGGAGTGTAATAAGCGCCCACTACGAGCAGTACTTC